The rows below give T cell receptor beta chains drawn from one sample of a study of Ad26.COV2.S vaccination and SARS-CoV-2 variants. Clones were read by immunoSEQ multiplex PCR, and TCRdb kept only the in-frame ones, dropping some. The table has about 320,000 clones, 85% to 90% seen once. Sequencing was performed on peripheral blood, taken in a trial of Ad26.COV2.S vaccine versus placebo. Source of these receptors: a person aged 18-60 years who received the Ad26.COV2.S COVID-19 vaccine or a placebo. Both conserved end residues are trimmed from each CDR3. Each record gives: V gene, CDR3 protein.

v_gene: TRBV5-8
CDR3aa: ASRAFGQGAGDEQF

v_gene: TRBV27
CDR3aa: ASSSNLGYGYT

v_gene: TRBV19
CDR3aa: ASKRQGQPQH

v_gene: TRBV7-2
CDR3aa: ASSLQGSSDTQY

v_gene: TRBV7-9
CDR3aa: ASSSEAPTSTDTQY

v_gene: TRBV7-3
CDR3aa: ASSTGYNTEAF

v_gene: TRBV11-2
CDR3aa: ASSSGTGNQPQH

v_gene: TRBV19
CDR3aa: ASRMAGRATGELF

v_gene: TRBV28
CDR3aa: ASLYRGGFYGYT

v_gene: TRBV5-4
CDR3aa: ASSFGSNQPQH

v_gene: TRBV27
CDR3aa: ASSPPGQEDTGELF

v_gene: TRBV18
CDR3aa: ASSREDFVTQY

v_gene: TRBV30
CDR3aa: AWSLKISGTGGFTGNSPLH

v_gene: TRBV6-5
CDR3aa: ASSPNLWNTEAF

v_gene: TRBV5-1
CDR3aa: ASTGDRLGSGNTIY

v_gene: TRBV15
CDR3aa: ATSRVLDEQY

v_gene: TRBV30
CDR3aa: AWLSGSYNEQF

v_gene: TRBV12-5
CDR3aa: ASGTFGNTEAF

v_gene: TRBV19
CDR3aa: ASSIFEGVAGRTGELF

v_gene: TRBV6-5
CDR3aa: ASSWGTADTQY

v_gene: TRBV3-1/TRBV3-2
CDR3aa: ASSQGGGSGYT

v_gene: TRBV27
CDR3aa: ASSLYRGGIYNEQF

v_gene: TRBV5-8
CDR3aa: ASTRDRGTEAF

v_gene: TRBV5-1
CDR3aa: ASSSSYEQY

v_gene: TRBV10-3
CDR3aa: AISVIRSSGNTIY

v_gene: TRBV19
CDR3aa: ASSIGTEVYGYT

v_gene: TRBV7-2
CDR3aa: ASSLIGPGTDTQY

v_gene: TRBV18
CDR3aa: ASSPGPGQGNYGYT

v_gene: TRBV5-6
CDR3aa: ASRTSRDTQLRDEQF

v_gene: TRBV6-2/TRBV6-3
CDR3aa: ASSPFQGVYGYT

v_gene: TRBV4-1
CDR3aa: ASSQDGFQGVTEAF

v_gene: TRBV7-8
CDR3aa: ASSPITGTTSEGLLF

v_gene: TRBV28
CDR3aa: ASRGGPSYNEQF

v_gene: TRBV4-3
CDR3aa: ASSQEPQGRNGNTIY

v_gene: TRBV7-2
CDR3aa: ASRAGSTNVLT

v_gene: TRBV4-1
CDR3aa: ASSQDMGAADTQY

v_gene: TRBV29-1
CDR3aa: SALGGVGDSGNTIY

v_gene: TRBV19
CDR3aa: ASYDYGNTGELF

v_gene: TRBV20-1
CDR3aa: SAGVETQY

v_gene: TRBV27
CDR3aa: ASSLRLAGVIEQF

v_gene: TRBV7-9
CDR3aa: ASSPRTGMNTEAF

v_gene: TRBV5-1
CDR3aa: ASSSPRGASTQY

v_gene: TRBV12-3/TRBV12-4
CDR3aa: ASSLPGDTQY

v_gene: TRBV5-1
CDR3aa: ASSTFMVYRTGELF

v_gene: TRBV6-5
CDR3aa: ASRARDRLHYGYT

v_gene: TRBV5-1
CDR3aa: ASTEGGTGEAGELF

v_gene: TRBV24-1
CDR3aa: ATSDTGLAPGELF

v_gene: TRBV3-1/TRBV3-2
CDR3aa: ASSQEDLAGVPSTDTQY

v_gene: TRBV19
CDR3aa: ASSTHPAGTVLSGNTIY

v_gene: TRBV7-9
CDR3aa: ASSFNQGNQPQH

v_gene: TRBV7-8
CDR3aa: ASSLQRAGGDEKLF

v_gene: TRBV12-3/TRBV12-4
CDR3aa: ASSQLGAEQY

v_gene: TRBV4-3
CDR3aa: ASSQEKGVPNYGYT

v_gene: TRBV4-3
CDR3aa: ASSQDEFGELF